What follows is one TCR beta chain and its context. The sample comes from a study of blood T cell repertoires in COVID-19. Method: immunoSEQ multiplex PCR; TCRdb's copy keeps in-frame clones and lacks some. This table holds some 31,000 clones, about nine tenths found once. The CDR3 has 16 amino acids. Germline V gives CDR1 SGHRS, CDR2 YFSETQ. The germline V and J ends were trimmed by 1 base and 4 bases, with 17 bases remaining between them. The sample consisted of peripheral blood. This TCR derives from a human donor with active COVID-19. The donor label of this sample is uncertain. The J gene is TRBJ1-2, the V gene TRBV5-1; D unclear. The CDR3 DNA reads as TGCGCCAGCAGCTTGAGTACTGTGAGGCAGACCTATGGCTACACCTTC. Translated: CASSLSTVRQTYGYTF.